Each of the 22 T cell receptor beta chains below was sequenced from the same sample in a study of blood T cell repertoires in COVID-19 (dated by TCRdb to 2018 to 2020). The library was built by means of the immunoSEQ multiplex PCR assay. This immuneACCESS table, as held by TCRdb, lists in-frame sequences with V and J called but not all clones. Of the missing ones, under half trace to an unresolved V gene in checked studies; the others have no known cause. The sample records around 100,000 clones, around four fifths of which are singletons. The ten largest account for 7.5% to 10% of the sample. The specimen was peripheral blood. These receptor sequences come from a middle-aged man with active or convalescent COVID-19.

The J gene is TRBJ1-1, the V gene TRBV19; 7 bases match TRBD1. This CDR3 has 17 amino acids. V was pared by 2 bases and J by 0 bases, with 9 bases of the junction left unmatched. The germline gives CDR1 LNHDA, CDR2 SQIVND (reference sequence). The CDR3 DNA reads TGTGCCAGTAGTATAAGGGGGACAGCGACGATGAACACTGAAGCTTTCTTT. It specifies CASSIRGTATMNTEAFF.

The rearrangement links TRBV6-5 to TRBJ1-5; no firm D call. Germline V gene lookup returns CDR1 MNHEY and CDR2 SVGAGI. Trimming pared 0 bases from V and 4 bases from J, leaving 10 bases between. CDR3 size: 15 residues. The CDR3 sequence is CASSYSGGKNQPQHF. The CDR3 DNA reads TGTGCCAGCAGTTACTCTGGAGGGAAAAATCAGCCCCAGCATTTT.

The V gene is TRBV11-2, the J gene TRBJ2-7, with TRBD2 matching over 10 bases. The germline gives CDR1 SGHAT, CDR2 FQNNGV. The CDR3 has 14 residues. V dropped 6 bases and J dropped 4; count of bases not matched to a gene: 6. Here the CDR3 reads CASSPTSGVYEQYF. CDR3 DNA: TGTGCCAGCAGTCCTACTAGCGGGGTTTACGAGCAGTACTTC.

J is TRBJ2-2 and V is TRBV7-2; 12 bases are a match to TRBD2. V shed 3 bases and J 5 bases; nucleotides not matched to a gene: 4. CDR3 size: 16 residues. CDR1 and CDR2 (germline): SGHTA, FQGNSA. The CDR3 reads CASSFGLAGFTGELFF. In nucleotides, the CDR3 is TGTGCCAGCAGCTTCGGACTAGCGGGGTTTACCGGGGAGCTGTTTTTT.

The chain couples TRBV3-1 (or the pseudogene TRBV3-2) to TRBJ1-1, with a possible D match to TRBD1 (6 bases). This CDR3 spans 13 amino acids. V lost 3 bases and J 6 bases, leaving 11 bases between the germline ends. Germline CDR1 and CDR2: LGHDT and YNNKEL (reference sequence). The CDR3 sequence: CASSHRQVAEAFF. The CDR3 nucleotides are TGTGCCAGCAGCCATCGACAGGTCGCTGAAGCTTTCTTT.

The chain carries TRBV24-1 and TRBJ2-1, with 9 positions matching TRBD1. Germline loops: CDR1 KGHDR, CDR2 SFDVKD. The CDR3 extends over 18 amino acids. V shed 5 bases, J shed 5 bases, and the junction held 15 bases outside the gene matches. CDR3 in amino acids: CATSGLPGTGPKDNEQFF. The CDR3 nucleotides read TGTGCCACCAGTGGACTACCGGGGACAGGGCCCAAGGACAATGAGCAGTTCTTC.

The J gene is TRBJ2-3, the V gene TRBV19; 9 bases align to TRBD2. The CDR3 totals 15 residues. V dropped 7 bases and J dropped 4; count of bases not matched to a gene: 9. Germline V gene sequence: CDR1 LNHDA, CDR2 SQIVND (reference sequence). The CDR3 coding sequence is TGTGCCAGTACCACGAGCGGGGGGTTCCCAGATACGCAGTATTTT. Amino acid sequence: CASTTSGGFPDTQYF.

The CDR3 reads CASSPYRVAGGLAELFF. Here the CDR3 DNA reads TGTGCCAGCAGCCCGTACCGTGTAGCGGGGGGGCTTGCGGAGCTGTTTTTT. The chain recombines TRBV11-2 with TRBJ2-2; TRBD2 matches 11 bases. V dropped 5 bases and J dropped 10; count of bases not matched to a gene: 15. The CDR3 covers 17 residues. Germline V CDR1 and CDR2: SGHAT, FQNNGV.

In regard to this clone: This same CDR3 is encoded by further DNA sequences in the sample. The V call is TRBV18, the J call TRBJ2-1; D is unresolved. The CDR3 totals 11 residues. The germline V gene encodes CDR1 KGHSH and CDR2 LQKENI. V was cut by 3 bases and J by 6 bases, with 3 bases left in between. For the CDR3, the DNA is TGTGCCAGCTCACCGAGCAATGAGCAGTTCTTC. Amino acids: CASSPSNEQFF.

The V gene is TRBV6-5, the J gene TRBJ2-7; 8 bases match TRBD1. CDR3 size: 14 residues. Germline CDR1 and CDR2: MNHEY and SVGAGI. V shed 6 bases and J 5 bases; nucleotides not matched to a gene: 9. The chain's CDR3 is CASRKSGGGNEQYF. CDR3 in DNA: TGTGCCAGCAGGAAATCAGGGGGCGGAAACGAGCAGTACTTC.

The chain carries TRBV9 and TRBJ1-6; 8 positions agree with TRBD1. The CDR3 is 18 residues long. Germline trimming cut 3 bases from V and 7 bases from J; bases unmatched to any gene: 15. Per germline, CDR1 SGDLS and CDR2 YYNGEE. CDR3 amino acids: CASSALGGTGIGNSPLHF. CDR3 nucleotide sequence: TGTGCCAGCAGCGCCTTAGGGGGGACAGGCATAGGGAATTCACCCCTCCACTTT.

This chain joins TRBV15 and TRBJ1-1, with 8 bases that match TRBD1. Germline values: CDR1 LNHNV, CDR2 YYDKDF (reference sequence). The CDR3 spans 16 residues. Trimming removed 3 bases from V and 6 bases from J; junction bases left unmatched: 12. The DNA of the CDR3 is TGTGCCACCAGCAGTAAACGACAGGGGTCGGGGTCTGAAGCTTTCTTT. This encodes CATSSKRQGSGSEAFF.

This clone was seen once. The chain uses TRBV12-3 or TRBV12-4 and TRBJ2-7; TRBD1 matches 7 bases. The CDR3 runs to 13 residues. V lost 6 bases and J lost 1; bases outside the gene matches: 3. The DNA of the CDR3 is TGTGCCAGCAGGACGGACAGGTCCTACGAGCAGTACTTC. It is translated as CASRTDRSYEQYF.

The chain links TRBV6-2 or TRBV6-3 to TRBJ1-5, with D perhaps matching TRBD1 (6 bases). Germline V gene sequence: CDR1 MNHEY, CDR2 SVGEGT. V gave up 0 bases and J gave up 3 bases, with 21 bases separating them. CDR3 length equals 19 residues. Here the CDR3 DNA reads TGTGCCAGCAGTTACTCGATTGACCCCTCCAGGGGTGACAATCAGCCCCAGCATTTT. It codes for CASSYSIDPSRGDNQPQHF.

The J gene is TRBJ1-6, the V gene TRBV5-1; D gene unclear. The CDR3 is 16 amino acids. Trimming left V 1 base short and J 6 bases short, with 14 bases between. CDR1 is SGHRS and CDR2 is YFSETQ in the germline V gene. CDR3 nucleotides: TGCGCCAGCAGCTTGAACAACCCCGAGGGTAATTCACCCCTCCACTTT. Residues: CASSLNNPEGNSPLHF.

CDR3 DNA: TGTGCCACCAGCAGAGATCTTCAGGTTTCGGAGCAGTTCTTC. Protein: CATSRDLQVSEQFF. V is TRBV15 and J is TRBJ2-1; D is unresolved. The CDR3 is made up of 14 amino acids. Germline V gene lookup returns CDR1 LNHNV and CDR2 YYDKDF (reference sequence). The germline V and J ends were trimmed by 0 bases and 10 bases, with 13 bases remaining between them.

The chain couples TRBV2 to TRBJ2-7; 7 bases line up with TRBD1. The CDR3 totals 15 residues. Germline lookup yields CDR1 SNHLY and CDR2 FYNNEI. V shed 2 bases, J shed 5 bases, and the junction held 9 bases outside the gene matches. DNA of the CDR3: TGTGCCAGCAGTGAATTGGGGCAGGGGGTCGACGAGCAGTACTTC. The encoded protein is CASSELGQGVDEQYF.

The chain combines TRBV25-1 with TRBJ1-5; the D gene is possibly TRBD1 (5 bases). The CDR3 length is 14 residues. V was clipped by 3 bases and J by 4 bases, with 10 bases between them. The germline V gene encodes CDR1 MGHDK and CDR2 SYGVNS. This CDR3 is CASSDQGKNQPQHF. The CDR3 DNA reads as TGTGCCAGCAGTGATCAGGGCAAAAATCAGCCCCAGCATTTT. Drawing the rest from reference TRBV25-1 and TRBJ1-5, the complete variable domain is EADIYQTPRYLVIGTGKKITLECSQTMGHDKMYWYQQDPGMELHLIHYSYGVNSTEKGDLSSESTVSRIRTEHFPLTLESARPSHTSQYLCASSDQGKNQPQHFGDGTRLSIL.

This clone has only one observation. This chain connects TRBV4-2 to TRBJ2-3; D perhaps matches TRBD2 (6 bases). The CDR3 totals 14 residues. Between the trimmed V and J ends, which lost 5 bases and 0 bases, there was a span of 9 bases. The germline gives CDR1 LGHNA, CDR2 YNFKEQ. DNA for the CDR3: TGTGCCAGCAGCGGGAGGCCTAGCACAGATACGCAGTATTTT. Translation: CASSGRPSTDTQYF.

The chain uses TRBV3-1 (or the pseudogene TRBV3-2) and TRBJ1-4, with D hard to call. V was pared by 6 bases and J by 5 bases, with 7 bases between. From germline, CDR1 is LGHDT and CDR2 YNNKEL (reference sequence). This CDR3 spans 12 amino acids. CDR3 nucleotide sequence: TGTGCCAGCAGGGCACAGAATGAAAAACTGTTTTTT. Residues: CASRAQNEKLFF.

This clone came up once. This sequence joins TRBV24-1 and TRBJ2-3; D is perhaps TRBD1 (7 bases). Per germline, CDR1 KGHDR and CDR2 SFDVKD. Trimming cost V 5 bases and J 3 bases, with 14 bases left between them. The CDR3 length is 15 residues. CDR3: CATSAATGRTDTQYF. The CDR3 nucleotides read TGTGCCACCAGTGCAGCGACAGGGAGGACAGATACGCAGTATTTT.

J is TRBJ2-5 and V is TRBV3-1 (or the pseudogene TRBV3-2), with D perhaps matching TRBD2 (6 bases). The germline V gene encodes CDR1 LGHDT and CDR2 YNNKEL (reference sequence). The V end lost 0 bases, the J end lost 5 bases, and 10 bases lay between the germline ends. The CDR3 consists of 14 residues. The CDR3 reads CASSQDASDETQYF. DNA of the CDR3: TGTGCCAGCAGCCAAGATGCTAGCGACGAGACCCAGTACTTC.